This T cell receptor beta chain was captured in a study of blood T cell repertoires in COVID-19. Study context: The analysed material was cDNA or gDNA that came from T cells, B-cell-depleted T cells, or PBMCs.

V lost 2 bases to trimming and J lost 5 bases; unmatched junction nucleotides: 8. Germline V gives CDR1 KGHSH, CDR2 LQKENI. CDR3 length: 17 amino acids. How the authors handled the data: Scientists estimated how many nucleated cells there were by amplifying reference gene primers. Only in-frame clones appear in the TCRdb table, and some are missing; sequencing was by immunoSEQ multiplex PCR. V and J calls and clone size come straight from that table; D and trimming were deduced from the DNA. The table records approximately 250,000 clones, more than 65% of them present only once. Sample: peripheral blood. The receptor was isolated from a woman aged 40 to 49 who had recovered from COVID-19. V usage is TRBV18 and J usage is TRBJ2-3; 12 nucleotides match TRBD2. As DNA, the CDR3 is TGTGCCAGCTCACCAGTTCCTAGCGGGGGGGCCGTAGATACGCAGTATTTT. It encodes CASSPVPSGGAVDTQYF.